The 15 T cell receptor beta chains in this list originate from one sample, sequenced in a study of blood T cell repertoires in COVID-19. TCRdb's table, derived via immunoSEQ multiplex PCR, lists solely in-frame clones and lacks some. This repertoire shows about 270,000 clones, roughly nine tenths found once; its top ten account for about 8.8%. The sequencing input was peripheral blood. These receptors came from a man aged 35-49 years with active or convalescent COVID-19.

The CDR3 region has the DNA TGCGCCAGCAGAACTAGCGGGAGTGAATACGAGCAGTACTTC. Its translation is CASRTSGSEYEQYF. The rearrangement uses TRBV5-1 and TRBJ2-7; 11 bases agree with TRBD2. The CDR3 is made up of 14 amino acids. The V and J ends lost 5 bases and 4 bases, in that order; junction bases with no gene match: 5. Germline CDR1 and CDR2: SGHRS and YFSETQ.

V and J are TRBV9 and TRBJ1-4; D may be TRBD1 (6 bases). There are 15 residues in the CDR3. The V end was cut by 0 bases, the J end by 8 bases, with 14 bases between. CDR1 is SGDLS, CDR2 YYNGEE, per germline. The chain's CDR3 is CASSVDPGTREKLFF. The CDR3 nucleotides read TGTGCCAGCAGCGTAGATCCAGGGACAAGGGAAAAACTGTTTTTT. The whole variable domain, filled in from reference TRBV9 and TRBJ1-4, reads DSGVTQTPKHLITATGQRVTLRCSPRSGDLSVYWYQQSLDQGLQFLIQYYNGEERAKGNILERFSAQQFPDLHSELNLSSLELGDSALYFCASSVDPGTREKLFFGSGTQLSVL.

This chain connects TRBV3-1 (or the pseudogene TRBV3-2) to TRBJ1-4; D is unclear. This CDR3 is 15 amino acids long. Germline V gene lookup returns CDR1 LGHDT and CDR2 YNNKEL (reference sequence). V was cut by 0 bases and J by 7 bases, with 12 bases left in between. CDR3 amino acids: CASSQDLTEIEKLFF. CDR3 sequence (DNA): TGTGCCAGCAGCCAAGATCTAACAGAAATTGAAAAACTGTTTTTT.

This chain joins TRBV5-1 and TRBJ1-1; D is uncertain. In germline, CDR1 is SGHRS, CDR2 YFSETQ. CDR3 length equals 13 residues. The V end lost 1 base, the J end lost 1 base, and 5 bases lay between the germline ends. The CDR3: CASSLTENTEAFF. The CDR3 nucleotides read TGCGCCAGCAGCTTGACAGAGAACACTGAAGCTTTCTTT.

Only one count was recorded for this clone. This chain connects TRBV27 to TRBJ2-5; no clear D gene. The CDR3 contains 13 residues. The V end lost 5 bases, the J end lost 3 bases, and 10 bases lay between the germline ends. Per the germline V gene, CDR1 is MNHEY and CDR2 is SMNVEV (reference sequence). In DNA form, the CDR3 reads TGTGCCAGCAGTGACACCGGTGAAGAGACCCAGTACTTC. This sequence encodes CASSDTGEETQYF.

The chain employs TRBV6-5 and TRBJ2-7; D may be TRBD2 (6 bases). The CDR3 contains 15 residues. Germline-derived CDR1 and CDR2 are MNHEY and SVGAGI. V lost 7 bases, J lost 2 bases, and 18 bases lay in between. The CDR3 DNA follows: TGTGCCAGCACTCCCCAGGGTGGCGGGGCCTACGAGCAGTACTTC. It codes for CASTPQGGGAYEQYF.

The V gene is TRBV3-1 (or the pseudogene TRBV3-2), the J gene TRBJ1-2; TRBD1 agrees at 10 bases. The ends lost 1 base at V and 4 bases at J; junction bases unmatched: 9. The CDR3 length is 17 residues. Germline V gene sequence: CDR1 LGHDT, CDR2 YNNKEL (reference sequence). CDR3 DNA: TGTGCCAGCAGCCAAGGGTCGACAGGGGGCGGAATCTATGGCTACACCTTC. This gives the protein CASSQGSTGGGIYGYTF.

The chain recombines TRBV25-1 with TRBJ2-1, with TRBD1 as a possible D gene (5 bases). Trimming removed 3 bases from V and 10 bases from J, with 19 bases in between. CDR3 length: 15 amino acids. CDR1 MGHDK and CDR2 SYGVNS come from the germline V gene. The CDR3 reads CASSDPRRWGEEQFF. The CDR3 nucleotides read TGTGCCAGCAGTGACCCCCGACGGTGGGGCGAGGAGCAGTTCTTC.

This clone was recorded only once. This chain joins TRBV19 and TRBJ2-1, with TRBD2 matching 9 bases. This CDR3 region has 23 residues. Germline V CDR1 and CDR2: LNHDA, SQIVND (reference sequence). Trimming cost V 9 bases and J 6 bases; bases outside gene matches: 36. The CDR3 here is CARDVDVSRSWREGRVGLNEQFF. The CDR3 DNA reads TGTGCCAGAGATGTCGACGTCTCTAGGAGCTGGCGGGAGGGCCGGGTTGGCCTCAATGAGCAGTTCTTC. Based on the CDR3 plus reference TRBV19 and TRBJ2-1, the full variable domain is DGGITQSPKYLFRKEGQNVTLSCEQNLNHDAMYWYRQDPGQGLRLIYYSQIVNDFQKGDIAEGYSVSREKKESFPLTVTSAQKNPTAFYLCARDVDVSRSWREGRVGLNEQFFGPGTRLTVL.

V gene TRBV30 combines with J gene TRBJ1-4, with 7 positions matching TRBD1. The V segment lost 5 bases and the J segment 7 bases; nucleotides outside the gene matches: 10. Germline V CDR1 and CDR2: GTSNPN, SVGIG (reference sequence). CDR3 length equals 14 residues. The DNA of the CDR3 is TGTGCCTGGGCGCCGACAGGGATTGGTGAAAAACTGTTTTTT. Translation gives CAWAPTGIGEKLFF.

This rearrangement joins TRBV3-1 (or the pseudogene TRBV3-2) to TRBJ1-2; 7 bases line up with TRBD1. The V and J ends lost 7 bases and 8 bases, in that order; junction bases with no gene match: 16. The germline V gene has CDR1 LGHDT and CDR2 YNNKEL (reference sequence). CDR3 length: 15 residues. The CDR3 DNA is TGTGCCAGCACCCCCGACAGGGACTTTGTTTACGGCTACACCTTC. It is translated as CASTPDRDFVYGYTF.

The J gene is TRBJ2-2, the V gene TRBV19; the match to TRBD1 covers 9 bases. CDR1 is LNHDA and CDR2 is SQIVND in the germline V gene (reference sequence). The CDR3 loop spans 13 amino acids. Unmatched junction bases numbered 4, after V lost 6 bases and J lost 8 bases. The CDR3 spells CASRTGGSGELFF. The CDR3 bases are TGTGCCAGTAGAACAGGGGGCTCTGGGGAGCTGTTTTTT.

This clone was seen just once. This chain joins TRBV15 and TRBJ2-1; the D is unclear. The V gene's germline CDR1 is LNHNV and CDR2 YYDKDF (reference sequence). V lost 5 bases, J lost 8 bases, and 10 bases lay in between. CDR3 length: 12 residues. CDR3 residues: CATSPPSDEQFF. CDR3 nucleotides: TGTGCCACCAGCCCACCGAGCGATGAGCAGTTCTTC. Full variable domain (remainder filled in from reference TRBV15 and TRBJ2-1): DAMVIQNPRYQVTQFGKPVTLSCSQTLNHNVMYWYQQKSSQAPKLLFHYYDKDFNNEADTPDNFQSRRPNTSFCFLDIRSPGLGDTAMYLCATSPPSDEQFFGPGTRLTVL.

This clone appeared a few times. The chain employs TRBV7-3 and TRBJ2-7, with D possibly matching TRBD1 (6 bases). CDR1 SGHTA and CDR2 FQGTGA come from the germline V gene. V was trimmed by 6 bases and J by 0 bases, leaving 15 bases between them. This CDR3 region has 15 residues. CDR3: CASSPDRRSSYEQYF. CDR3 coding DNA: TGTGCCAGCAGTCCCGACAGGAGAAGCTCCTACGAGCAGTACTTC.

This sequence joins TRBV2 and TRBJ2-2, with 8 bases fitting TRBD2. Germline V CDR1 and CDR2: SNHLY, FYNNEI. This CDR3 contains 13 residues. After removal of 6 bases from V and 4 bases from J, the junction contained 1 base not matched to a gene. The CDR3 coding sequence is TGTGCCAGCAGGGCGGGGGGCACCGGGGAGCTGTTTTTT. Protein product: CASRAGGTGELFF.